The 7 T cell receptor beta chains below were found in one sample sequenced in a study of identical twins. TCRdb reprocessed the 5' RACE reads with MiXCR, giving one entry per CDR3 protein. The data contain some 600,000 distinct CDR3 sequences, 7% to 7.5% of them singletons. These records were also assigned to another study, of yellow fever vaccine responses in identical twins.

The sequenced sample consisted of PBMCs. These receptors originate from a woman between 18 and 29 years old in good health.

The chain couples TRBV9 to TRBJ2-6; D ambiguous. The CDR3 spans 15 residues. Germline CDR1 and CDR2: SGDLS and YYNGEE. The V end was cut by 0 bases, the J end by 2 bases, with 6 bases between. CDR3 DNA sequence: TGTGCCAGCAGCGTAGACTCCACTGGGGCCAACGTCCTGACTTTC. It codes for CASSVDSTGANVLTF.

This clonotype showed up many times. The V gene is TRBV4-2, the J gene TRBJ1-2; D possibly corresponds to TRBD1 (5 bases). V was shortened by 0 bases and J by 6 bases, with 17 bases between the two germline ends. The CDR3 runs 16 residues. From germline, CDR1 is LGHNA and CDR2 YNFKEQ. CDR3 bases: TGTGCCAGCAGCCAAGACGGGTCAGGGCGGCTGAATGGCTACACCTTC. Residues: CASSQDGSGRLNGYTF.

This clonotype was picked up a small number of times. The chain carries TRBV27 and TRBJ1-5, with a tentative D call TRBD1 (5 bases). This CDR3 is built from 15 residues. Germline loops: CDR1 MNHEY, CDR2 SMNVEV (reference sequence). Trimming took 4 bases from V and 6 from J, leaving 16 bases between them. The CDR3 reads CASSSQGGKSQPQHF. CDR3 DNA: TGTGCCAGCAGTTCCCAGGGAGGGAAAAGTCAGCCCCAGCATTTT.

This clonotype was observed a handful of times. This sequence joins TRBV7-9 and TRBJ2-5; D may be TRBD1 (6 bases). Trimming removed 4 bases from V and 2 bases from J, with 14 bases in between. CDR3 length equals 15 residues. Germline CDR1 reads SEHNR; CDR2 reads FQNEAQ (reference sequence). The CDR3 nucleotides are TGTGCCAGCAGCTACCTGGGACACGAACAAGAGACCCAGTACTTC. This encodes CASSYLGHEQETQYF.

This clonotype was detected many times. The chain recombines TRBV20-1 with TRBJ1-2; D might be TRBD1 (5 bases). Germline V gives CDR1 DFQATT, CDR2 SNEGSKA (reference sequence). The V end lost 7 bases, the J end lost 7 bases, and 16 bases lay between the germline ends. CDR3 length equals 12 residues. In DNA form, the CDR3 reads TGCAGTGGCGGACGGGGACCGGGTGGCTACACCTTC. The encoded protein is CSGGRGPGGYTF.

This clonotype was observed many times. The V gene is TRBV4-1, the J gene TRBJ2-1, with D perhaps TRBD2 (6 bases). Trimming took off 0 bases at V and 6 bases at J, with 21 bases between the two ends. The CDR3 is 18 amino acids. Germline V lookup: CDR1 MGHRA, CDR2 YSYEKL. The CDR3 spells CASSQDPWGVGLINEQFF. The CDR3 DNA reads as TGCGCCAGCAGCCAAGATCCCTGGGGGGTTGGTCTCATCAATGAGCAGTTCTTC.

This clonotype showed up just a few times. The rearrangement joins TRBV20-1 to TRBJ1-5; no definite D call. Trimming pared 3 bases from V and 7 bases from J, leaving 10 bases between. The V gene's germline CDR1 is DFQATT and CDR2 SNEGSKA (reference sequence). CDR3 length: 12 residues. CDR3 protein: CSASSWRQPQHF. The CDR3 DNA is TGCAGTGCTAGTTCTTGGAGGCAGCCCCAGCATTTT.